These 23 T cell receptor beta chains originate from one sample sequenced in a study of read filtering for tumor transcriptome and immune sequencing. The library was built from roughly 400 ng RNA with molecular barcoded adaptors for alpha/delta and beta/gamma chains. TCRdb itself ran the reads through MiXCR, one entry per CDR3 protein. The sample has about 46,000 distinct CDR3 sequences; approximately 19% are singletons. Material: a population of CD138-negative cells sorted from bone marrow. Receptor source: a donor over 35 with multiple myeloma.

This clonotype was recorded a few times. V usage is TRBV6-4 and J usage is TRBJ1-5; D gene ambiguous. The V gene lost 6 bases and the J gene lost 1 base, with 7 bases spanning the gap. CDR1 is MRHNA, CDR2 SNTAGT, per germline. This CDR3 has 13 residues. CDR3 residues: CASSTDSNQPQHF. The CDR3 bases are TGTGCCAGCAGCACGGACAGCAATCAGCCCCAGCATTTT.

The gene calls are TRBV7-9 and TRBJ1-1; D ambiguous. The V end was cut by 1 base, the J end by 1 base, with 22 bases between. Per the germline V gene, CDR1 is SEHNR and CDR2 is FQNEAQ (reference sequence). This CDR3 is built from 19 residues. CDR3 coding DNA: TGTGCCAGCAGCTTAGATACCGACGGGGAATGGGTTGGGAACACTGAAGCTTTCTTT. It encodes CASSLDTDGEWVGNTEAFF.

This clonotype was observed many times. The V gene is TRBV28, the J gene TRBJ2-2; the D is unclear. Trimming stripped 5 bases from V and 0 bases from J, with 13 bases between. CDR1 MDHEN and CDR2 SYDVKM come from the germline V gene. The CDR3 contains 16 residues. The CDR3, as DNA: TGTGCCAGCAGTGACACTGACTTGACGAACACCGGGGAGCTGTTTTTT. It is translated as CASSDTDLTNTGELFF.

The table lists this clonotype with many counts. The CDR3 DNA sequence: TGCAGTGCTAGAGATCCTAGCGGGATCGGGGAGACCCAGTACTTC. Encoded protein: CSARDPSGIGETQYF. V is TRBV20-1 and J is TRBJ2-5; 9 bases align to TRBD2. Germline CDR1 DFQATT, CDR2 SNEGSKA (reference sequence). V lost 0 bases and J lost 5; bases outside the gene matches: 7. This CDR3 region has 15 residues.

The table lists this clonotype with many counts. The CDR3 loop is CASSMAGTPWVGTVNKNIQYF. DNA for the CDR3: TGTGCCAGTAGTATGGCTGGGACACCATGGGTTGGGACGGTTAACAAAAACATTCAGTACTTC. The chain combines TRBV19 with TRBJ2-4; weak D call: TRBD1 (6 bases). The CDR3 is 21 residues long. Trimming removed 3 bases at V and 3 bases at J, with 30 bases between. CDR1 and CDR2 from the germline V gene are LNHDA and SQIVND (reference sequence).

This clonotype occurred a few times. The chain links TRBV6-2 or TRBV6-3 to TRBJ2-2; 11 bases map to TRBD1. With V trimmed by 4 bases and J by 3 bases, 1 base remained unmatched. CDR3 length: 15 amino acids. CDR1 is MNHEY, CDR2 SVGEGT, per germline. The CDR3 loop reads CASSSGQGDTGELFF. The CDR3 bases are TGTGCCAGCAGTTCGGGACAGGGGGACACCGGGGAGCTGTTTTTT.

This clonotype was seen only a few times. A read error may explain this, as a much larger clone is one base away. The J gene is TRBJ1-1, the V gene TRBV28; D gene uncertain. The CDR3 spans 14 residues. V was pared by 7 bases and J by 4 bases, with 16 bases between. Per the germline V gene, CDR1 is MDHEN and CDR2 is SYDVKM. The CDR3 sequence: CASNQRAGSTEAFF. The CDR3, as DNA: TGTGCCAGCAATCAAAGGGCGGGAAGCACTGAAGCTTTCTTT.

This clonotype was observed a few times. This sequence joins TRBV3-1 and TRBJ2-7; 8 bases agree with TRBD1. The V segment lost 4 bases and the J segment 7 bases; nucleotides outside the gene matches: 9. The CDR3 is 14 residues long. Germline V gene lookup returns CDR1 LGHDT and CDR2 YNNKEL (reference sequence). Here the CDR3 reads CASSPRTGPGEQYF. CDR3 DNA: TGTGCCAGCAGCCCGCGGACAGGGCCGGGGGAGCAGTACTTC.

This clonotype has only a few counts. A much larger clone sits a single nucleotide away, making a read error possible. Here the CDR3 omits its conserved ending phenylalanine or tryptophan, so a read error is the likely source. CDR3 loop: CAWSVSRTSGRGYNEQFL. The CDR3 DNA follows: TGTGCCTGGAGTGTATCGAGGACTAGCGGGAGGGGCTACAATGAGCAGTTCCTC. The chain employs TRBV30 and TRBJ2-1, with 15 bases aligning to TRBD2. With 0 bases clipped from V and 3 bases from J, the junction kept 6 bases outside the gene matches. The length of the CDR3 is 18 residues. CDR1 GTSNPN and CDR2 SVGIG come from the germline V gene (reference sequence).

This clonotype came up many times. This sequence joins TRBV12-3 or TRBV12-4 and TRBJ2-4; D is possibly TRBD1 (5 bases). The CDR3 spans 18 residues. The germline V and J ends were trimmed by 3 bases and 0 bases, with 18 bases remaining between them. CDR3 amino acids: CASSFSSAGILAKNIQYF. The DNA for the CDR3 is TGTGCCAGCAGTTTTTCTTCGGCAGGGATCTTAGCCAAAAACATTCAGTACTTC.

This clonotype was seen many times. V and J are TRBV6-6 and TRBJ1-2, with a weak D call TRBD1 (6 bases). The CDR3 totals 13 residues. Germline V gene sequence: CDR1 MNHNY, CDR2 SVGAGI (reference sequence). Trimming pared 5 bases from V and 4 bases from J, leaving 11 bases between. CDR3 sequence reads: CASSTDSPYGYTF. DNA for the CDR3: TGTGCCAGCAGTACGGACAGCCCCTATGGCTACACCTTC.

This clonotype showed up many times. CDR3 protein: CASSLGQANSPLHF. In DNA form, the CDR3 reads TGTGCCAGCAGCTTAGGACAGGCAAATTCACCCCTCCACTTT. The rearrangement links TRBV5-6 to TRBJ1-1; 7 nucleotides line up with TRBD1. The J call may be incorrect, as the DNA end agrees better with TRBJ1-6. Germline-derived CDR1 and CDR2 are SGHDT and YYEEEE. The CDR3 covers 14 residues.

This clonotype appeared a few times. A clone one base away is much larger, so this may be a read error. Because it lacks the conserved phenylalanine or tryptophan at the end, this CDR3 is likely a read error. The chain carries TRBV27 and TRBJ2-3; D remains unclear. The CDR3 contains 16 residues. Per the germline V gene, CDR1 is MNHEY and CDR2 is SMNVEV (reference sequence). V lost 6 bases and J 2 bases, leaving 18 bases between the germline ends. CDR3 bases: TGTGCCAGCAGAACAGACCTACGGGTAGACACAGATACGCAGTATCTT. It translates to CASRTDLRVDTDTQYL.

The chain couples TRBV7-2 to TRBJ1-1; D gene ambiguous. The CDR3 length is 15 residues. Trimming took 1 base from V and 2 from J, leaving 11 bases between them. The V gene's germline CDR1 is SGHTA and CDR2 FQGNSA. The CDR3 reads CASSLVYPGNTEAFF. CDR3 in DNA: TGTGCCAGCAGCTTAGTGTACCCGGGTAACACTGAAGCTTTCTTT. Supplemented by reference TRBV7-2 and TRBJ1-1, the full variable domain reads GAGVSQSPSNKVTEKGKDVELRCDPISGHTALYWYRQSLGQGLEFLIYFQGNSAPDKSGLPSDRFSAERTGGSVSTLTIQRTQQEDSAVYLCASSLVYPGNTEAFFGQGTRLTVV.

In its sample, this clonotype was seen many times. The chain uses TRBV5-5 and TRBJ2-1, with D hard to call. Germline assignment: CDR1 SGHKS and CDR2 YYEKEE (reference sequence). This CDR3 has 16 amino acids. The germline V and J ends were trimmed by 0 bases and 0 bases, with 10 bases remaining between them. The CDR3 nucleotides are TGTGCCAGCAGCTTGGATGCACCTCTCTCCTACAATGAGCAGTTCTTC. Amino acids: CASSLDAPLSYNEQFF.

This clonotype came up many times. The gene calls are TRBV5-1 and TRBJ2-3; D remains ambiguous. CDR3 length: 14 residues. Per the germline V gene, CDR1 is SGHRS and CDR2 is YFSETQ. V lost 0 bases and J lost 0, with 5 bases in between. CDR3 coding DNA: TGCGCCAGCAGCTTGGGGCAGAGCACAGATACGCAGTATTTT. Its translation: CASSLGQSTDTQYF.

This clonotype was seen a few times. V is TRBV19 and J is TRBJ2-1; 13 bases fit TRBD2. V was pared by 2 bases and J by 8 bases, with 9 bases of the junction left unmatched. Germline loops: CDR1 LNHDA, CDR2 SQIVND (reference sequence). There are 17 residues in the CDR3. The CDR3: CASSINPTSGRGYEQFF. In DNA form, the CDR3 reads TGTGCCAGTAGTATAAATCCAACTAGCGGGAGGGGCTATGAGCAGTTCTTC.

This clonotype was counted at least ten times. The chain is built from TRBV30 and TRBJ2-1; D is tentatively TRBD1 or TRBD2 (5 bases each). Trimming pared 3 bases from V and 4 bases from J, leaving 16 bases between. There are 15 residues in the CDR3. Germline V lookup: CDR1 GTSNPN, CDR2 SVGIG (reference sequence). The DNA for the CDR3 is TGTGCCTGGAGCGCCGGGACGGGGCTTTACAATGAGCAGTTCTTC. Translating gives CAWSAGTGLYNEQFF. The full variable domain, with the rest looked up from reference TRBV30 and TRBJ2-1, is SQTIHQWPATLVQPVGSPLSLECTVEGTSNPNLYWYRQAAGRGLQLLFYSVGIGQISSEVPQNLSASRPQDRQFILSSKKLLLSDSGFYLCAWSAGTGLYNEQFFGPGTRLTVL.

In its sample, this clonotype was seen many times. The chain links TRBV19 to TRBJ2-7, with TRBD1 matching over 9 bases. V lost 1 base to trimming and J lost 5 bases; unmatched junction nucleotides: 9. The CDR3 spans 16 residues. In germline, CDR1 is LNHDA, CDR2 SQIVND (reference sequence). The CDR3: CASSIVAGQGLHEQYF. In DNA, the CDR3 is TGTGCCAGTAGTATAGTTGCGGGACAGGGACTGCACGAGCAGTACTTC.

This clonotype was seen repeatedly, ten times or more. J is TRBJ2-3 and V is TRBV7-8; a weak D match, TRBD1 (6 bases). Trimming pared 3 bases from V and 3 bases from J, leaving 13 bases between. The CDR3 has 15 residues. Germline loops: CDR1 SGHVS, CDR2 FQNEAQ. The DNA of the CDR3 is TGTGCCAGCAGCTTTCCGGAAGGGGGAACAGATACGCAGTATTTT. This translates into CASSFPEGGTDTQYF.

At least ten counts were recorded for this clonotype. The genes are TRBV7-9 and TRBJ1-1, with D maybe TRBD1 (5 bases). Trimming stripped 3 bases from V and 0 bases from J, with 11 bases between. CDR1 is SEHNR and CDR2 is FQNEAQ in the germline V gene (reference sequence). The CDR3 totals 15 residues. CDR3 sequence: CASSFIEGLNTEAFF. CDR3 DNA sequence: TGTGCCAGCAGCTTCATAGAGGGGCTGAACACTGAAGCTTTCTTT.

At least ten counts were recorded for this clonotype. CDR3 loop: CSVSTMWETQYF. The CDR3, as DNA: TGCAGCGTTTCGACTATGTGGGAGACCCAGTACTTC. V gene TRBV29-1 combines with J gene TRBJ2-5; TRBD2 might be the D (5 bases). Germline lookup yields CDR1 SQVTM and CDR2 ANQGSEA. This CDR3 region has 12 residues. V gave up 5 bases and J gave up 5 bases, with 12 bases separating them.

A remark on this clonotype: Given a much more abundant clone one base away, this may be a read error. The chain joins TRBV20-1 to TRBJ2-5; D may be TRBD1 or TRBD2 (5 bases each). The CDR3 totals 15 residues. Germline CDR1 reads DFQATT; CDR2 reads SNEGSKA (reference sequence). CDR3 in amino acids: CSADYSSRGAEIQYF. Here the CDR3 DNA reads TGCAGTGCTGATTACTCGTCCCGAGGGGCAGAGATCCAGTACTTC.